The clone carrying this T cell receptor (beta chain) has more than one count but fewer than ten. The antigen is not known. J lost 11 bases, V lost 3 bases, and 16 bases had no gene match. CDR1 and CDR2 from the germline V gene are KGHSH and LQKENI. CDR3 length equals 16 residues. The data belong to a study of T-cell memory formation after mild COVID-19. Study-level results: There was a balanced CD4/CD8 profile in clones contracting day 15 to 85, and later expanders leaned CD4+.

Via MiXCR, TCRdb re-called the 5' RACE reads, giving one row per CDR3 protein. The profile shows a few hundred thousand distinct CDR3 sequences, 15% to 20% of them singletons. The sequencing sample was made of PBMCs or a T cell subset sorted from them (not recorded which). The receptor comes from a man between 18 and 35 years old who had mild COVID-19 (a few samples of this study predate the infection). Cell type and time point are not known. The V call is TRBV18, the J call TRBJ2-7; 10 nucleotides line up with TRBD2. CDR3: CASSPPVGTSGEQKYV. The CDR3 coding sequence is TGTGCCAGCTCACCTCCGGTGGGTACTAGCGGGGAACAGAAGTACGTC.